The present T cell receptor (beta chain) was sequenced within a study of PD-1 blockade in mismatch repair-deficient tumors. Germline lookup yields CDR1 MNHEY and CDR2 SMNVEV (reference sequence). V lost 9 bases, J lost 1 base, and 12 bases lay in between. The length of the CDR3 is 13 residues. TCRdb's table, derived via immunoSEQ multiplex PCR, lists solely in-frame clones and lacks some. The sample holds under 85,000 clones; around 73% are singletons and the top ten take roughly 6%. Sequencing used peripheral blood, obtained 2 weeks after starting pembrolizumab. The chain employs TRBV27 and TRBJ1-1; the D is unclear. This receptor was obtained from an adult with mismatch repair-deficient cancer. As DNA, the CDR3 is TGTGCCAGTGGGTTGGGAGGGAACACTGAAGCTTTCTTT. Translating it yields CASGLGGNTEAFF.